The entry that follows covers one T cell receptor (beta chain) sequence. This clonotype was recorded at least ten times. This receptor's antigen is unknown. Qualities for individual bases were not recorded, and no much larger clone is one base off. CDR1 and CDR2 are read off the germline V gene as KGHSH and LQKENI. Inclusive of the bounding cysteine and phenylalanine, the CDR3 is 14 residues long. The sequence is cut down to CDR3 DNA, 42 bases in frame from base 1. V trim: 8 bases; J trim: 1 base; unmatched bases: 7. These data come from a study of Graves' ophthalmopathy and Graves' hyperthyroidism (dated by TCRdb to the late 2010s). About the investigation overall: Peripheral blood was collected at initial diagnosis, before any treatment. For training and testing, the 100 or so patients in the discovery cohort were randomly divided in a 7:3 ratio. To explore V-J signatures that distinguish ophthalmopathy from hyperthyroidism, a discovery set of 100 patients was enrolled, made up of 40 to 45 with ophthalmopathy and roughly 55 with stable hyperthyroidism. Following sample collection, hyperthyroidism patients were given methimazole at a starting dose of 30 mg daily, and ophthalmopathy patients were given high-dose intravenous methylprednisolone. An independent validation cohort was composed of 18 hyperthyroidism patients and about 16 patients who later progressed from hyperthyroidism to ophthalmopathy. The study used signatures of the TCR beta repertoire to tell Graves' ophthalmopathy apart from Graves' hyperthyroidism and to predict which patients would progress to ophthalmopathy. In total, 135 blood samples were TCR-sequenced: fewer than 50 ophthalmopathy, roughly 80 hyperthyroidism and some 17 hyperthyroidism-to-ophthalmopathy patients. In more than 5 hyperthyroidism patients, the T-cell repertoire of thyroid tissue was compared with the T-cell repertoire of blood. Here is what the overall study found, with its caveats: No statistical method was used to predetermine the sample size, and group allocation was not hidden from the investigators. In validation, the model predicted ophthalmopathy progression with nearly 71% sensitivity and around 72% specificity; some 13 predicted patients were CT-confirmed with GO in a median of 6.5 months. Most expanded thyroid clonotypes with frequency above 0.001 were also detected in blood, suggesting blood repertoires may reflect the thyroid immune response. In cross-validation, the 13-signature model distinguished ophthalmopathy from stable hyperthyroidism with about 87% sensitivity and around 81% specificity, and in the test set the corresponding values were approximately 80% and 75%.

For repertoire sequencing, the TCR beta CDR3 regions were amplified from RNA transcripts. HTBI primers and the Qiagen OneStep RT-PCR kit were used in a first-round RT-PCR, which was followed by a second-round multiplex PCR, size selection and purification. Sequencing of the libraries was carried out on an Illumina HiSeq2000 in paired-end mode with 100 bp reads. In the paper's pipeline: Reads were processed with SOAPnuke, discarding reads with adapters, uncalled bases, mean Phred below 15, or no exact constant-primer or identifier match. High-quality paired reads were merged with COPE v1.2.5. Unique nucleotide sequences were defined as clonotypes and aligned to IMGT TRB V, D and J references using MiTCR v1.1. The analysis was limited to V-J combinations with a frequency above 0.0001, which together covered 99.2% of repertoires. For each V-J combination, a TCR clonal expansion and chaos score was defined as F50 clonal expansion divided by the chaos observed in the TCRdist matrix. Features were reduced by Welch's t-statistics and random forest to approximately 12 V-J combinations, which fed a naive Bayes classifier. The Morisita-Horn index was used to measure how similar the thyroid and blood repertoires were. TCRdb redid the processing of the public reads, applying fastp at Q25 and MiXCR, and retained in-frame beta chains. Every entry covers one CDR3 protein and lists the most common genes and DNA from its rows. What appears here as the V and J calls and clone size reflects TCRdb's work, not the paper's. Recorded for this sample are 400,000 or so distinct CDR3 sequences; approximately 15% of them occurred a single time. The ten largest clones take up roughly 7% of the sample.

Hyperthyroidism was considered stable if no progression to ophthalmopathy occurred within 18 months of follow-up. Patients with hyperthyroidism were aged 18 to 65 years, had been newly diagnosed, and had a disease duration of less than 2 months. Patients with other autoimmune diseases, uncontrolled infections, pregnancy or lactation were excluded from the study. Clinical symptoms, serum thyroxine, TRAb, thyroid ultrasound and orbital computed tomography were used for diagnosis. Ficoll-Paque density gradient centrifugation was used to isolate PBMCs from about 10 ml of fresh peripheral blood. Trizol reagent was used to extract the total RNA, and its quality was then checked on an Agilent 2100 Bioanalyzer.

Sequencing was carried out using peripheral blood. The TCR comes from a woman between 18 and 29 years old with stable Graves' hyperthyroidism. Donor details come from another sample of the same person, matched by shared clones. The chain is encoded by TRBV18 joined to TRBJ2-5; 7 middle bases align to TRBD1. The CDR3 amino acid sequence is: CASSPRQGQETQYF. The nucleotide sequence reads TGTGCCAGCAGTCCCCGACAGGGCCAAGAGACCCAGTACTTC.